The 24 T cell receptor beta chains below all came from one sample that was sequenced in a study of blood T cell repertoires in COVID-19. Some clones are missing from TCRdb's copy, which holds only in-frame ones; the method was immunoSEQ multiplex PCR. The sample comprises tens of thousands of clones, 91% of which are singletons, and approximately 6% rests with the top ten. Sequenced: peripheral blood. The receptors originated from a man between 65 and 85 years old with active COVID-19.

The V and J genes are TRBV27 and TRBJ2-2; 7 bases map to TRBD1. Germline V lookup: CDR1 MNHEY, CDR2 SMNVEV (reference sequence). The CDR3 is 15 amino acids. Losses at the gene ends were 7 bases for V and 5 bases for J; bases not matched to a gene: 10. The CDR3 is CASTRGTVRTGELFF. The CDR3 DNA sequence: TGTGCCAGCACCAGGGGGACAGTAAGGACCGGGGAGCTGTTTTTT.

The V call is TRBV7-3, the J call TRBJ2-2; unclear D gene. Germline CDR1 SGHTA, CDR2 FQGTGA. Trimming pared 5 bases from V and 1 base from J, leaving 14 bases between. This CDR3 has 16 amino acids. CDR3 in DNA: TGTGCCAGCAGCATCCTTCCGACTTTGAACACCGGGGAGCTGTTTTTT. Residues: CASSILPTLNTGELFF.

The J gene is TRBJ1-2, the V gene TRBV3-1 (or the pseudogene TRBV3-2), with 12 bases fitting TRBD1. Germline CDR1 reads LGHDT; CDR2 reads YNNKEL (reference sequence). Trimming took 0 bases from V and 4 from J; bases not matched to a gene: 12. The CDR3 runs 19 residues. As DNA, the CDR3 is TGTGCCAGCAGCCAAGAGAAGGGACAGGGGGCCTTAGTGGGCTATGGCTACACCTTC. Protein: CASSQEKGQGALVGYGYTF.

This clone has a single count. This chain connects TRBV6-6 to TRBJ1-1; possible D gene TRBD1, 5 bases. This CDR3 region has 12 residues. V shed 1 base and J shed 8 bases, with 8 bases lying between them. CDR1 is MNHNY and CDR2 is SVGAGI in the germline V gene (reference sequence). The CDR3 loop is CASSYFRGEAFF. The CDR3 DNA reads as TGTGCCAGCAGTTACTTCCGGGGGGAAGCTTTCTTT.

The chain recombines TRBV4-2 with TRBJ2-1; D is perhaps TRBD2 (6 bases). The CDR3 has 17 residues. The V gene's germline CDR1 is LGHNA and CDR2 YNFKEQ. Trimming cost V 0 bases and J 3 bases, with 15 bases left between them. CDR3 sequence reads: CASSQELGLTDYNEQFF. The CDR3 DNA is TGTGCCAGCAGCCAAGAGCTGGGACTGACGGACTACAATGAGCAGTTCTTC.

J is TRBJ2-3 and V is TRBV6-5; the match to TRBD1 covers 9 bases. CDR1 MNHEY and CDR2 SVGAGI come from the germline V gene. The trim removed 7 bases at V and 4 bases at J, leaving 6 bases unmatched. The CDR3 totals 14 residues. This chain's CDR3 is CASKGDRAADTQYF. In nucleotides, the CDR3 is TGTGCCAGCAAGGGGGACAGGGCTGCAGATACGCAGTATTTT.

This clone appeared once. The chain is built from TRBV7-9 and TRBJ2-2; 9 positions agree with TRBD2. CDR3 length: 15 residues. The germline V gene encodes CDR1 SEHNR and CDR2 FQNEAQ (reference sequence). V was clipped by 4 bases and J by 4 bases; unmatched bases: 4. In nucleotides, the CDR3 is TGTGCCAGCAGCTGGACAGCGGGAGGCACCGGGGAGCTGTTTTTT. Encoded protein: CASSWTAGGTGELFF. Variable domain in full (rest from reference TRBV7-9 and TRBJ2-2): DTGVSQNPRHKITKRGQNVTFRCDPISEHNRLYWYRQTLGQGPEFLTYFQNEAQLEKSRLLSDRFSAERPKGSFSTLEIQRTEQGDSAMYLCASSWTAGGTGELFFGEGSRLTVL.

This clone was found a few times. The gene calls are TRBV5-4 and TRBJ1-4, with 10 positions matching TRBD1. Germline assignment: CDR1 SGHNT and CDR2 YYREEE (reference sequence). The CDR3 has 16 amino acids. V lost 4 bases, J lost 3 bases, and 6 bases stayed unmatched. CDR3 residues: CASSPGQGRANEKLFF. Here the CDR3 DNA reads TGTGCCAGCAGCCCGGGACAGGGGCGTGCTAATGAAAAACTGTTTTTT.

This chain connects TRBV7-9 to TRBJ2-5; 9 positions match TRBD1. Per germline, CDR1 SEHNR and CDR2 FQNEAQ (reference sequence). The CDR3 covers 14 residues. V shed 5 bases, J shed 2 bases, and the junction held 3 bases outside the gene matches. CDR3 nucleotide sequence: TGTGCCAGCAGCAGGGGACAGGGACAAGAGACCCAGTACTTC. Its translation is CASSRGQGQETQYF.

The CDR3 DNA follows: TGTGCCAGCAGCCGGGACAGCCGTAACTATGGCTACACCTTC. The encoded protein is CASSRDSRNYGYTF. This chain links TRBV13 with TRBJ1-2; 7 nucleotides line up with TRBD1. Germline V gives CDR1 PRHDT, CDR2 FYEKMQ (reference sequence). The CDR3 is made up of 14 amino acids. The V gene end was trimmed by 5 bases and the J gene end by 1 base; junction bases not matched to a gene: 4.

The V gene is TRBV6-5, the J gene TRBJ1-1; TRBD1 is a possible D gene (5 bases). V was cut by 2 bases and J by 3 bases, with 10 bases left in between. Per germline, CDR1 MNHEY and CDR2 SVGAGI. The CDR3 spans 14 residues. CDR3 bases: TGTGCCAGCAGTTACCGTCCGGGGGACACTGAAGCTTTCTTT. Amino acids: CASSYRPGDTEAFF.

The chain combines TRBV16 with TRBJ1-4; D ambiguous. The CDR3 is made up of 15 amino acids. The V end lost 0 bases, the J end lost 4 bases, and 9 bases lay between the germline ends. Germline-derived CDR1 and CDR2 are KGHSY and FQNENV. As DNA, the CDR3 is TGTGCCAGCAGCCAATCGAGGGCGGGTAATGAAAAACTGTTTTTT. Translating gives CASSQSRAGNEKLFF.

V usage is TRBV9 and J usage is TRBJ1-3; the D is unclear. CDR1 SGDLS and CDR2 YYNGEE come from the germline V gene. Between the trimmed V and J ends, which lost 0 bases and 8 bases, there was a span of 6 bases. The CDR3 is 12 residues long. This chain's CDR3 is CASSVDPYTIYF. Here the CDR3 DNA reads TGTGCCAGCAGCGTAGATCCGTACACCATATATTTT.

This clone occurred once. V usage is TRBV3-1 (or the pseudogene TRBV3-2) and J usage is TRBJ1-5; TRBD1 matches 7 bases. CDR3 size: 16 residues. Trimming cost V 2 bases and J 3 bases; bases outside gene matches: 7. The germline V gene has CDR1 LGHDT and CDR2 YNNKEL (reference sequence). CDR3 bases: TGTGCCAGCAGCCAAAGTCGACAGGGCGTCAATCAGCCCCAGCATTTT. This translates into CASSQSRQGVNQPQHF.

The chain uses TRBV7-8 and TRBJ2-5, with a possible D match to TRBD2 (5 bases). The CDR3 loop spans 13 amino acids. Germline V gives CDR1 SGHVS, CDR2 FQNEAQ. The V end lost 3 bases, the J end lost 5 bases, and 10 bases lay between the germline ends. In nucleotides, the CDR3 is TGTGCCAGCAGCTTTAATAGAGGGGAGACCCAGTACTTC. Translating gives CASSFNRGETQYF.

This CDR3 is CASSFTTSGGEQYF. The CDR3 DNA is TGTGCCAGCAGCTTCACAACTAGCGGGGGTGAGCAGTACTTC. This chain connects TRBV11-2 to TRBJ2-7; 11 bases line up with TRBD2. CDR3 length: 14 amino acids. Germline CDR1 reads SGHAT; CDR2 reads FQNNGV. V gave up 3 bases and J gave up 7 bases; unmatched junction bases: 5.

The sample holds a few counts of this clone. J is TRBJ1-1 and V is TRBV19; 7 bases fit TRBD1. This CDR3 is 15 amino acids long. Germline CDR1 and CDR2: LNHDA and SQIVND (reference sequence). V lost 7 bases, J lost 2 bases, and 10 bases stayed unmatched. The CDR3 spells CASNIRQGINTEAFF. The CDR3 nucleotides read TGTGCCAGTAACATCAGACAGGGTATCAACACTGAAGCTTTCTTT.

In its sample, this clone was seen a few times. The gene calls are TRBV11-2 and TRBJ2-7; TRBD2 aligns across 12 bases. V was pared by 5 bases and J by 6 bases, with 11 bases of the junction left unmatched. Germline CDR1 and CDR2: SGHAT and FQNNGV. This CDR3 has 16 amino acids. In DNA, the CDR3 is TGTGCCAGCAGCCGCCCCCTTCTAGCGGGGGGGCCCGAGCAGTACTTC. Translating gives CASSRPLLAGGPEQYF. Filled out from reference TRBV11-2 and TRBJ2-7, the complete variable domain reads EAGVAQSPRYKIIEKRQSVAFWCNPISGHATLYWYQQILGQGPKLLIQFQNNGVVDDSQLPKDRFSAERLKGVDSTLKIQPAKLEDSAVYLCASSRPLLAGGPEQYFGPGTRLTVT.

The CDR3 nucleotides read TGTGCCAGCAGCCAAGGTTTAGCGGGGGGCAGCACAGATACGCAGTATTTT. Protein sequence: CASSQGLAGGSTDTQYF. The gene calls are TRBV3-1 (or the pseudogene TRBV3-2) and TRBJ2-3; TRBD2 aligns across 10 bases. Germline V CDR1 and CDR2: LGHDT, YNNKEL (reference sequence). The CDR3 has 17 amino acids. J gave up 0 bases and V 1 base, and 4 bases lay outside the gene matches.

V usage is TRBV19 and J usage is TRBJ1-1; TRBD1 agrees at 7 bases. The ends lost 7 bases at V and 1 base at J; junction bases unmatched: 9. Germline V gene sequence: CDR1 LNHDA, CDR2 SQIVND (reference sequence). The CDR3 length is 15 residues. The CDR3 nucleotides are TGTGCCAGTACCACCGGGACAGACAAGAACACTGAAGCTTTCTTT. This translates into CASTTGTDKNTEAFF. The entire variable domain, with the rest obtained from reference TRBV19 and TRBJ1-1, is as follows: DGGITQSPKYLFRKEGQNVTLSCEQNLNHDAMYWYRQDPGQGLRLIYYSQIVNDFQKGDIAEGYSVSREKKESFPLTVTSAQKNPTAFYLCASTTGTDKNTEAFFGQGTRLTVV.

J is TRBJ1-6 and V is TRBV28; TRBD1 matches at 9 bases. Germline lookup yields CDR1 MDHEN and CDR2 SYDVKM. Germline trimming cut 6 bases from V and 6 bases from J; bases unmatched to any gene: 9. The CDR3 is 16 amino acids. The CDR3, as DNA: TGTGCCAGCAGATCTACAGGGGGCCTTTTTAATTCACCCCTCCACTTT. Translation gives CASRSTGGLFNSPLHF.

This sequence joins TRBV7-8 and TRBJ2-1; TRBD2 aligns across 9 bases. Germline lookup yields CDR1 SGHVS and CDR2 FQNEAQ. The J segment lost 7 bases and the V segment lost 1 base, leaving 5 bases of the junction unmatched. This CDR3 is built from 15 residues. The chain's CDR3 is CASSLEGLAENEQFF. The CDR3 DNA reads TGTGCCAGCAGCTTAGAGGGACTAGCAGAGAATGAGCAGTTCTTC.

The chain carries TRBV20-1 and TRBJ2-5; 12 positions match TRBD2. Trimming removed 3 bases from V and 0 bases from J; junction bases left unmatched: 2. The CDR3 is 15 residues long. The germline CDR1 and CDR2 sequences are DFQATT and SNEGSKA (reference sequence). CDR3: CSASTSGGYQETQYF. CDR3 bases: TGCAGTGCTAGTACTAGCGGGGGGTACCAAGAGACCCAGTACTTC.

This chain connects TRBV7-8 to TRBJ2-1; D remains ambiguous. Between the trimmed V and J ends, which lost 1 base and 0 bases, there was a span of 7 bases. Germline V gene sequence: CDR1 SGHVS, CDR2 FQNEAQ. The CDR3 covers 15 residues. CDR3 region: CASSLELSSYNEQFF. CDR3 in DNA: TGTGCCAGCAGCTTAGAGTTGAGCTCCTACAATGAGCAGTTCTTC.